Described below is a single T cell receptor beta chain sequence and its context. The entry originates in a study of blood T cell repertoires in COVID-19. Study summary: Acute-phase and convalescent COVID-19 samples originated in the United States, Italy and Spain.

V shed 5 bases, J shed 0 bases, and the junction held 4 bases outside the gene matches. CDR1 is SEHNR, CDR2 FQNEAQ, per germline (reference sequence). The CDR3 is made up of 15 amino acids. Some clones are missing from TCRdb's copy, which holds only in-frame ones; the method was immunoSEQ multiplex PCR. Among 300,000 to 400,000 clones listed, roughly 90% were seen once. Membership in each cohort depended on participant-reported clinical history. Sample: PBMCs or T cells enriched from blood (not recorded which). The rearrangement links TRBV7-9 to TRBJ2-4, with 7 bases matching TRBD1. This clonotype was sampled from a woman in her twenties or thirties who had recovered from COVID-19. CDR3 sequence (DNA): TGTGCCAGCAGCCAGACAGGGATAGCCAAAAACATTCAGTACTTC. It specifies CASSQTGIAKNIQYF.